A single sample is the source of the 7 T cell receptor beta chains below, sequenced in a study of T cells in narcolepsy. TCRdb's table, derived via immunoSEQ multiplex PCR, lists solely in-frame clones and lacks some. The sample shows tens of thousands of clones, about four fifths of them seen only once. Sequencing was done on a sample of memory (CD45RA-) CD4+ T cells from blood. Receptors were obtained from a human donor in good health.

The gene calls are TRBV27 and TRBJ2-1, with D possibly being TRBD1 or TRBD2 (5 bases each). Germline V CDR1 and CDR2: MNHEY, SMNVEV (reference sequence). V was clipped by 3 bases and J by 7 bases, with 16 bases between them. CDR3 length: 15 amino acids. DNA of the CDR3: TGTGCCAGCAGTTTGTGGCCAGGGACCAGAAATGAGCAGTTCTTC. Translating gives CASSLWPGTRNEQFF.

This chain's CDR3 is CASSIRPYNEQFF. DNA of the CDR3: TGTGCCAGTAGTATCCGCCCCTACAATGAGCAGTTCTTC. V gene TRBV19 combines with J gene TRBJ2-1; D ambiguous. This CDR3 region has 13 residues. Per germline, CDR1 LNHDA and CDR2 SQIVND (reference sequence). Trimming pared 3 bases from V and 2 bases from J, leaving 5 bases between.

The chain carries TRBV6-5 and TRBJ1-1; 10 bases match TRBD1. The junction had 7 bases not matched to a gene; V was cut back by 7 bases and J by 11 bases. The CDR3 is 12 residues long. CDR1 and CDR2 (germline): MNHEY, SVGAGI. CDR3: CASTGQGELAFF. The CDR3 DNA reads as TGTGCCAGCACTGGACAGGGGGAGCTCGCTTTCTTT.

The CDR3 DNA sequence: TGTGCCAGCCTTCACGGTTCCATCAGCTACGAGCAGTACTTC. It is translated as CASLHGSISYEQYF. The chain employs TRBV6-1 and TRBJ2-7, with D unclear. CDR3 length: 14 residues. In germline, CDR1 is MNHNS, CDR2 SASEGT. Trimming left V 8 bases short and J 3 bases short, with 17 bases between.

This clone has only a few counts. The chain links TRBV19 to TRBJ1-4; 7 nucleotides align to TRBD1. The germline V gene has CDR1 LNHDA and CDR2 SQIVND (reference sequence). After removal of 3 bases from V and 7 bases from J, the junction contained 8 bases not matched to a gene. The CDR3 length is 15 residues. The CDR3 spells CASSMAGTAAEKLFF. The CDR3 DNA is TGTGCCAGTAGTATGGCCGGGACAGCAGCTGAAAAACTGTTTTTT.

This clone appeared once. The genes are TRBV6-5 and TRBJ2-7, with 9 bases identical to TRBD1. Trimming took 10 bases from V and 7 from J; bases not matched to a gene: 5. Germline V gene sequence: CDR1 MNHEY, CDR2 SVGAGI. CDR3 length: 11 amino acids. The CDR3 sequence is CATGQGREQYF. The DNA for the CDR3 is TGTGCCACCGGACAGGGGCGGGAGCAGTACTTC.

V gene TRBV5-1 combines with J gene TRBJ2-2; TRBD1 matches at 7 bases. The V and J ends lost 2 bases and 0 bases, in that order; junction bases with no gene match: 1. The CDR3 is 15 amino acids. From germline, CDR1 is SGHRS and CDR2 YFSETQ. The CDR3 loop is CASSLGGANTGELFF. The CDR3 DNA reads TGCGCCAGCAGCTTAGGGGGCGCGAACACCGGGGAGCTGTTTTTT.